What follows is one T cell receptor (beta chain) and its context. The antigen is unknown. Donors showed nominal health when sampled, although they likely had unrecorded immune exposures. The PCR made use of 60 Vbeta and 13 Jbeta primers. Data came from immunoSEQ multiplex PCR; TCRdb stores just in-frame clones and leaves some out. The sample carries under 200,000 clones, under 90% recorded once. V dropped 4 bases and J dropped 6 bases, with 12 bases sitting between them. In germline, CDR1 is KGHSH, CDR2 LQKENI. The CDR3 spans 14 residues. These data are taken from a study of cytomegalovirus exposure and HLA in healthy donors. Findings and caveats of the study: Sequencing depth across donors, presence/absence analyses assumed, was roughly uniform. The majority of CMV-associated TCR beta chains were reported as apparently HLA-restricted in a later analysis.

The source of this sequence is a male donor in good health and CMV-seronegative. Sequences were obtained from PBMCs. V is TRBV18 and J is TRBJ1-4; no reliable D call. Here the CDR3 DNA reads TGTGCCAGCTCACGGGAGGGTTCGCATGAAAAACTGTTTTTT. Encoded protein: CASSREGSHEKLFF.